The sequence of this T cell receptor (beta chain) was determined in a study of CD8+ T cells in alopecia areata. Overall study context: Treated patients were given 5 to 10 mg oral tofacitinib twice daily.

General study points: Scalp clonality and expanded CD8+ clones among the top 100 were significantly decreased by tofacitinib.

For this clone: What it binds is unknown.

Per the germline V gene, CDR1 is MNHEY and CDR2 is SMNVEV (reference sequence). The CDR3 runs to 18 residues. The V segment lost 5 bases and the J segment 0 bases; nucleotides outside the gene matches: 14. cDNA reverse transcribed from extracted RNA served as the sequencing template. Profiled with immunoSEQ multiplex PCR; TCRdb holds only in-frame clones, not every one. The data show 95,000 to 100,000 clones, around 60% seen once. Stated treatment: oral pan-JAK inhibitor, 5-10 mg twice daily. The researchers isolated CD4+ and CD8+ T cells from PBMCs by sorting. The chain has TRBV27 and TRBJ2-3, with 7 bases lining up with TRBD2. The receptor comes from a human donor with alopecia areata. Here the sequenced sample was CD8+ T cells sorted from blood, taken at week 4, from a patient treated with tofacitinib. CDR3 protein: CASSPSSGKDSSTDTQYF. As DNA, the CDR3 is TGTGCCAGCAGTCCCTCGAGCGGGAAAGATAGTAGCACAGATACGCAGTATTTT.